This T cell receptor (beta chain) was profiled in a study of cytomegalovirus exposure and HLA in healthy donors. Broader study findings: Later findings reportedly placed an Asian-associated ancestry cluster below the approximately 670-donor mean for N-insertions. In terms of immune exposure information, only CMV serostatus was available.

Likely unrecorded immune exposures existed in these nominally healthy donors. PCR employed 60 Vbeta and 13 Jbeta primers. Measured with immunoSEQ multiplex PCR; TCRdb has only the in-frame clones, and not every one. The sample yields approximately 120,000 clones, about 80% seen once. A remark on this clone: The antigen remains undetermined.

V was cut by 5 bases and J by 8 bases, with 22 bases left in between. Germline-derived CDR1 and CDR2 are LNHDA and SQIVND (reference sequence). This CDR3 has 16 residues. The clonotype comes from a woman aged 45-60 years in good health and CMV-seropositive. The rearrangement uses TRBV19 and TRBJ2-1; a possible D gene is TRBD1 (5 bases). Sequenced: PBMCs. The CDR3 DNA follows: TGTGCCAGTAGTCCGGGTAGGGGCTTCTTTATCGATGAGCAGTTCTTC. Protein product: CASSPGRGFFIDEQFF.